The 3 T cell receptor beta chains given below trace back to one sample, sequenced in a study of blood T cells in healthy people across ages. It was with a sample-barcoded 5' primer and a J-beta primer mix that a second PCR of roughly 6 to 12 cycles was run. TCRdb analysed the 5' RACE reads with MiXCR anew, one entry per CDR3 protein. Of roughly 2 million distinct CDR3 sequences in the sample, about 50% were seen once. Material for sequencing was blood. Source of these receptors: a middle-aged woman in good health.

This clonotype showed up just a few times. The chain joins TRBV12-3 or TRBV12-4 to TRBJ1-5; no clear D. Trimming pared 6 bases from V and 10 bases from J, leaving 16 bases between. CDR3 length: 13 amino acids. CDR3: CASSHTDTSPQHF. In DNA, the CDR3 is TGTGCCAGCAGCCATACTGACACAAGCCCCCAGCATTTT.

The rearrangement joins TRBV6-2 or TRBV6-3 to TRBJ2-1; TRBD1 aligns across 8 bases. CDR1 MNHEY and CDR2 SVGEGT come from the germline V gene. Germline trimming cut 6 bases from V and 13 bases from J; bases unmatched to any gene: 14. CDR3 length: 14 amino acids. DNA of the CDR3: TGTGCCAGCAGCTCCGGACAGGGTCGAGGGACCCAGTTCTTC. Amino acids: CASSSGQGRGTQFF.

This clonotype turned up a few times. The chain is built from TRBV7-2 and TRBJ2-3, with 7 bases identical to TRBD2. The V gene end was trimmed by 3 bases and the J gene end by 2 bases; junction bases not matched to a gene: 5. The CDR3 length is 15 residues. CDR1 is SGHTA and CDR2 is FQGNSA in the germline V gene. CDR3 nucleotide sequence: TGTGCCAGCAGCTTTACGGGACTACCCACAGATACGCAGTATTTT. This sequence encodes CASSFTGLPTDTQYF.